A single sample is the source of the 2 T cell receptor beta chains below, sequenced in a study of blood T cell repertoires in COVID-19. Only in-frame clones appear in the TCRdb table, and some are missing; sequencing was by immunoSEQ multiplex PCR. This table holds 35,000 to 45,000 clones, 88% found once. The material sequenced was peripheral blood. The receptor set was obtained from a man between 65 and 85 years old with active COVID-19.

V gene TRBV7-2 combines with J gene TRBJ2-3; 8 bases map to TRBD2. J was trimmed by 5 bases and V by 5 bases; bases with no gene match: 9. Per the germline V gene, CDR1 is SGHTA and CDR2 is FQGNSA. The CDR3 spans 15 residues. CDR3 residues: CASSPGYGGGDTQYF. The CDR3 coding sequence is TGTGCCAGCAGCCCGGGCTACGGGGGGGGAGATACGCAGTATTTT.

The rearrangement joins TRBV4-1 to TRBJ2-1, with 8 bases matching TRBD2. V lost 3 bases, J lost 1 base, and 5 bases stayed unmatched. Germline CDR1 and CDR2: MGHRA and YSYEKL. The CDR3 is made up of 16 amino acids. The DNA of the CDR3 is TGCGCCAGCAGCCAGGGGCCGGGGGGGTCCTACAATGAGCAGTTCTTC. It specifies CASSQGPGGSYNEQFF.